The present T cell receptor beta chain was sequenced within a study of blood T cell repertoires in COVID-19. Study summary: COVID-19 samples from acute and convalescent phases originated in the United States, Italy and Spain.

The germline CDR1 and CDR2 sequences are MDHEN and SYDVKM. V shed 5 bases and J shed 0 bases, with 11 bases lying between them. CDR3 length equals 15 residues. A Seattle source enrolled patients during active infection and followed them longitudinally. As handled by the study authors: Nucleated cell number was recorded as an estimate derived from reference gene primer amplification. Produced via immunoSEQ multiplex PCR; TCRdb's table is partial and in-frame only. D and trimming were read from the DNA, whereas the V and J calls and clone size are those reported in that table. The sample carries about 38,000 clones, about 90% recorded once.

The TCR sequence derives from a man in his sixties with COVID-19, enrolled during active disease. The J gene is TRBJ1-5, the V gene TRBV28; D ambiguous. Sample: peripheral blood. Written as DNA, the CDR3 is TGTGCCAGCAGTCGGGGTATTTATAGCAATCAGCCCCAGCATTTT. It codes for CASSRGIYSNQPQHF.